The 29 T cell receptor beta chains presented below share a single source sample, sequenced in a study of blood T cell repertoires in COVID-19. The data were produced by immunoSEQ multiplex PCR, yet TCRdb's version contains in-frame clones alone and is incomplete. The sample contains around 200,000 clones, 85% to 90% of which appear only once. The sequencing sample was made of peripheral blood. These receptors originate from a woman aged 55-70 years with COVID-19, enrolled during active disease.

The CDR3 here is CASGLMGLAGNTDTQYF. The CDR3 bases are TGTGCCAGCGGCCTTATGGGACTAGCGGGGAACACAGATACGCAGTATTTT. V is TRBV3-1 (or the pseudogene TRBV3-2) and J is TRBJ2-3; the match to TRBD2 covers 13 bases. The CDR3 contains 17 residues. The germline V gene has CDR1 LGHDT and CDR2 YNNKEL (reference sequence). Trimming removed 8 bases from V and 2 bases from J; junction bases left unmatched: 10.

This clone was found once. V gene TRBV7-8 combines with J gene TRBJ1-3; weak D call: TRBD1 (5 bases). The CDR3 has 16 residues. Trimming left V 5 bases short and J 0 bases short, with 14 bases between. Germline CDR1 and CDR2: SGHVS and FQNEAQ. This CDR3 is CASSTRDGSSGNTIYF. The CDR3 nucleotides read TGTGCCAGCAGCACCCGGGACGGGAGCTCTGGAAACACCATATATTTT.

The rearrangement joins TRBV28 to TRBJ1-4; TRBD1 matches 12 bases. V was clipped by 6 bases and J by 2 bases; unmatched bases: 4. The CDR3 spans 16 residues. The germline V gene encodes CDR1 MDHEN and CDR2 SYDVKM. CDR3 in amino acids: CASRSGTGGTNEKLFF. The CDR3 DNA sequence: TGTGCCAGCAGGAGTGGGACAGGGGGCACTAATGAAAAACTGTTTTTT.

This rearrangement joins TRBV27 to TRBJ1-2, with 7 bases that match TRBD1. Germline assignment: CDR1 MNHEY and CDR2 SMNVEV (reference sequence). The ends lost 3 bases at V and 0 bases at J; junction bases unmatched: 10. The CDR3 length is 17 residues. The CDR3 bases are TGTGCCAGCAGTTTTATTCAGGGGGGCCTCTCTAACTATGGCTACACCTTC. Encoded protein: CASSFIQGGLSNYGYTF.

The V call is TRBV7-2, the J call TRBJ2-3; 8 bases are shared with TRBD2. Trimming at V came to 4 bases and at J to 0 bases, leaving 9 bases not matched to a gene. Germline assignment: CDR1 SGHTA and CDR2 FQGNSA. This CDR3 comprises 17 residues. CDR3 amino acids: CASSYQSGGSSTDTQYF. CDR3 nucleotide sequence: TGTGCCAGCAGCTACCAATCGGGGGGGTCTAGCACAGATACGCAGTATTTT.

This clone was found once. V and J are TRBV9 and TRBJ1-6, with a possible D match to TRBD1 (6 bases). The CDR3 spans 15 residues. Germline CDR1 SGDLS, CDR2 YYNGEE. Trimming took off 3 bases at V and 6 bases at J, with 13 bases between the two ends. CDR3 nucleotide sequence: TGTGCCAGCAGCGCCTACAGGGAGGGTAATTCACCCCTCCACTTT. This sequence encodes CASSAYREGNSPLHF.

The chain has TRBV10-3 and TRBJ2-3, with D uncertain. Per the germline V gene, CDR1 is ENHRY and CDR2 is SYGVKD. V shed 4 bases and J shed 1 base, with 9 bases lying between them. The CDR3 contains 14 residues. The CDR3 is CAISGATGTDTQYF. Written as DNA, the CDR3 is TGTGCCATCAGTGGGGCCACGGGCACAGATACGCAGTATTTT.

The gene calls are TRBV10-3 and TRBJ2-7; TRBD2 matches at 11 bases. Losses at the gene ends were 9 bases for V and 3 bases for J; bases not matched to a gene: 16. The germline V gene has CDR1 ENHRY and CDR2 SYGVKD. The CDR3 has 17 residues. CDR3 DNA: TGTGCCATTGCGACCGGATTTAGCGGGAGGGCCGTCTACGAGCAGTACTTC. Its translation is CAIATGFSGRAVYEQYF.

This clone was seen a few times. The rearrangement uses TRBV18 and TRBJ1-5, with a weak D call TRBD1 (6 bases). CDR1 and CDR2 (germline): KGHSH, LQKENI. V was clipped by 6 bases and J by 4 bases, with 10 bases between them. There are 13 residues in the CDR3. CDR3 sequence: CASSWQGNQPQHF. The CDR3 DNA is TGTGCCAGCTCGTGGCAGGGGAATCAGCCCCAGCATTTT.

The gene calls are TRBV18 and TRBJ2-1; D may be TRBD1 (6 bases). Germline lookup yields CDR1 KGHSH and CDR2 LQKENI. Between the trimmed V and J ends, which lost 3 bases and 0 bases, there was a span of 12 bases. The CDR3 contains 16 residues. The chain's CDR3 is CASSPAGAGSYNEQFF. In DNA form, the CDR3 reads TGTGCCAGCTCACCGGCAGGGGCGGGCTCCTACAATGAGCAGTTCTTC.

CDR3 loop: CASRVGGLFGYTF. As DNA, the CDR3 is TGTGCCAGCAGGGTAGGCGGGCTATTCGGCTACACCTTC. This rearrangement joins TRBV28 to TRBJ1-2, with unresolved D. The CDR3 spans 13 residues. Germline V CDR1 and CDR2: MDHEN, SYDVKM. Trimming took 6 bases from V and 8 from J, leaving 16 bases between them.

This sequence joins TRBV18 and TRBJ1-1; D might be TRBD1 (5 bases). The ends were cut back, 4 bases at V and 5 bases at J, with 5 bases in the middle. The CDR3 spans 11 residues. CDR1 KGHSH and CDR2 LQKENI come from the germline V gene. CDR3 sequence: CASSQGTEAFF. The CDR3 DNA sequence: TGTGCCAGCTCACAGGGGACTGAAGCTTTCTTT.

V usage is TRBV27 and J usage is TRBJ2-3; TRBD2 matches at 7 bases. CDR1 MNHEY and CDR2 SMNVEV come from the germline V gene (reference sequence). This CDR3 region has 15 residues. With 6 bases clipped from V and 3 bases from J, the junction kept 9 bases outside the gene matches. CDR3 loop: CASRLGAGATDTQYF. The CDR3 DNA is TGTGCCAGCAGGCTTGGGGCGGGAGCGACAGATACGCAGTATTTT.

This sequence joins TRBV4-3 and TRBJ2-3; 13 bases agree with TRBD2. CDR3 length: 16 amino acids. Per the germline V gene, CDR1 is LGHNA and CDR2 is YSLEER. J lost 6 bases, V lost 4 bases, and 7 bases had no gene match. The CDR3 is CASSPGTSGVRDTQYF. In DNA form, the CDR3 reads TGCGCCAGCAGCCCCGGGACTAGCGGGGTAAGGGATACGCAGTATTTT.

The chain links TRBV29-1 to TRBJ2-1; D might be TRBD1 (6 bases). The CDR3 runs 14 residues. The V and J ends lost 0 bases and 9 bases respectively, with 15 bases between them. From germline, CDR1 is SQVTM and CDR2 ANQGSEA. The CDR3 is CSVEDQQGSGEQFF. The CDR3 bases are TGCAGCGTTGAAGACCAACAGGGTAGTGGTGAGCAGTTCTTC.

The chain joins TRBV9 to TRBJ2-1, with unresolved D. Germline CDR1 and CDR2: SGDLS and YYNGEE. Trimming shortened V by 0 bases and J by 10 bases, and 8 bases separated the two germline ends. The CDR3 spans 12 residues. CDR3 nucleotides: TGTGCCAGCAGCGTAGTTGAGAGGGAGCAGTTCTTC. Amino acid sequence: CASSVVEREQFF. Full variable domain (outside the CDR3, taken from reference TRBV9 and TRBJ2-1): DSGVTQTPKHLITATGQRVTLRCSPRSGDLSVYWYQQSLDQGLQFLIQYYNGEERAKGNILERFSAQQFPDLHSELNLSSLELGDSALYFCASSVVEREQFFGPGTRLTVL.

The count of this clone is one. V gene TRBV7-9 combines with J gene TRBJ2-7; D perhaps matches TRBD2 (6 bases). Germline values: CDR1 SEHNR, CDR2 FQNEAQ (reference sequence). Trimming took off 5 bases at V and 1 base at J, with 12 bases between the two ends. The CDR3 loop spans 14 amino acids. CDR3 sequence: CASSQPGESYEQYF. The CDR3 bases are TGTGCCAGCAGCCAGCCGGGGGAGTCCTACGAGCAGTACTTC.

This clone was seen only once. The chain links TRBV19 to TRBJ2-7; TRBD1 matches at 8 bases. The germline V gene encodes CDR1 LNHDA and CDR2 SQIVND (reference sequence). J gave up 6 bases and V 5 bases, and 9 bases lay outside the gene matches. This CDR3 comprises 14 residues. CDR3 sequence: CASSPRTGPFEQYF. CDR3 nucleotide sequence: TGTGCCAGTAGTCCACGGACAGGGCCGTTCGAGCAGTACTTC.

V is TRBV6-5 and J is TRBJ1-2; 8 bases agree with TRBD1. CDR1 and CDR2 (germline): MNHEY, SVGAGI. The CDR3 is 14 residues long. With V trimmed by 6 bases and J by 0 bases, 3 bases remained unmatched. This CDR3 reads CASSRQGPNYGYTF. The DNA of the CDR3 is TGTGCCAGCAGCCGACAGGGGCCTAACTATGGCTACACCTTC.

V and J are TRBV6-5 and TRBJ2-3; 8 positions agree with TRBD2. V gave up 6 bases and J gave up 8 bases; unmatched junction bases: 13. CDR1 and CDR2 from the germline V gene are MNHEY and SVGAGI. The CDR3 runs to 15 residues. The CDR3 DNA is TGTGCCAGCAGAGGGACTAGTGGGAGTGTGATTACGCAGTATTTT. It yields the protein CASRGTSGSVITQYF.

V gene TRBV15 combines with J gene TRBJ1-3; D not resolved. The ends were cut back, 0 bases at V and 4 bases at J, with 7 bases in the middle. Germline V gives CDR1 LNHNV, CDR2 YYDKDF (reference sequence). This CDR3 contains 14 residues. In nucleotides, the CDR3 is TGTGCCACCAGCAGAGATCTAGGAGGAAACACCATATATTTT. Encoded protein: CATSRDLGGNTIYF. The variable domain in full, completed from reference TRBV15 and TRBJ1-3, reads DAMVIQNPRYQVTQFGKPVTLSCSQTLNHNVMYWYQQKSSQAPKLLFHYYDKDFNNEADTPDNFQSRRPNTSFCFLDIRSPGLGDTAMYLCATSRDLGGNTIYFGEGSWLTVV.

This chain links TRBV20-1 with TRBJ2-7; D unclear. Germline V gives CDR1 DFQATT, CDR2 SNEGSKA (reference sequence). CDR3 size: 12 residues. V dropped 3 bases and J dropped 0 bases, with 6 bases sitting between them. In DNA, the CDR3 is TGCAGTGCTAGTAGACTCTCCTACGAGCAGTACTTC. Its protein product is CSASRLSYEQYF.

This clone has just a few counts. The rearrangement links TRBV4-1 to TRBJ2-6, with D possibly matching TRBD1 (6 bases). Looked up from germline, CDR1 is MGHRA and CDR2 is YSYEKL. With 4 bases removed from V and 0 bases from J, the gap between germline ends came to 19 bases. The CDR3 loop spans 19 amino acids. CDR3 bases: TGCGCCAGCAGCCCCCCTAACGGGGACACCCTCTCTGGGGCCAACGTCCTGACTTTC. Its translation is CASSPPNGDTLSGANVLTF.

The chain uses TRBV6-7 and TRBJ1-1, with TRBD1 matching 9 bases. TRBV6-7 is given ORF status, its function remaining uncertain. Trimming at V came to 2 bases and at J to 6 bases, leaving 4 bases not matched to a gene. CDR3 length: 14 amino acids. CDR3: CASSYRQGGAEAFF. The CDR3 DNA is TGTGCCAGCAGTTACCGACAGGGGGGCGCTGAAGCTTTCTTT.

This chain links TRBV19 with TRBJ2-1; TRBD2 aligns across 8 bases. Trimming removed 5 bases from V and 3 bases from J; junction bases left unmatched: 6. The CDR3 is 15 amino acids. Germline V gene lookup returns CDR1 LNHDA and CDR2 SQIVND (reference sequence). CDR3 sequence (DNA): TGTGCCAGTAGTTCCACTAGCGGCCTCTACAATGAGCAGTTCTTC. It encodes CASSSTSGLYNEQFF.

CDR3 residues: CASSLNGQVQGYTF. The CDR3 DNA reads TGTGCCAGCAGCTTAAACGGACAGGTGCAAGGCTACACCTTC. The J gene is TRBJ1-2, the V gene TRBV11-2; 7 nucleotides agree with TRBD1. The CDR3 is 14 residues long. Germline loops: CDR1 SGHAT, CDR2 FQNNGV. After removal of 2 bases from V and 8 bases from J, the junction contained 8 bases not matched to a gene.

The chain uses TRBV7-9 and TRBJ1-5; no clear D. The V gene lost 5 bases and the J gene lost 0 bases, with 11 bases spanning the gap. Germline CDR1 and CDR2: SEHNR and FQNEAQ (reference sequence). There are 15 residues in the CDR3. CDR3 sequence reads: CASSPSDTSNQPQHF. The DNA of the CDR3 is TGTGCCAGCAGCCCCTCCGACACTAGCAATCAGCCCCAGCATTTT.

This clone was recorded a few times. The genes are TRBV3-1 (or the pseudogene TRBV3-2) and TRBJ2-1; TRBD1 aligns across 8 bases. This CDR3 has 13 residues. CDR1 is LGHDT, CDR2 YNNKEL, per germline (reference sequence). The V gene end was trimmed by 4 bases and the J gene end by 6 bases; junction bases not matched to a gene: 2. The chain's CDR3 is CASSPGQGNEQFF. In DNA form, the CDR3 reads TGTGCCAGCAGCCCAGGACAGGGCAATGAGCAGTTCTTC.

J is TRBJ2-7 and V is TRBV5-1; 9 positions agree with TRBD1. The trim removed 6 bases at V and 3 bases at J, leaving 7 bases unmatched. The CDR3 is 14 residues long. Per the germline V gene, CDR1 is SGHRS and CDR2 is YFSETQ. The CDR3 region has the DNA TGCGCCAGCACCGCCGGACAGGGGCTCTACGAGCAGTACTTC. It is translated as CASTAGQGLYEQYF.